This T cell receptor beta chain was identified during a study of blood T cell repertoires in COVID-19 (dated by TCRdb to 2018 to 2021). Regarding the complete study: Samples covering the acute and convalescent phases of COVID-19 were provided by collaborators in the United States, Italy and Spain. The repertoires were released in a freely available public database intended as a resource for research on the immune response to SARS-CoV-2. Where HLA class I and class II types were available, the types were taken from metadata supplied by the sample provider, not from assay-based typing. The material from the prospective study consisted of cDNA or gDNA derived from T cells, B-cell-depleted T cells, or PBMCs. Deeply sampled blood TCRbeta repertoires from subjects exposed to, actively infected with, or recovered from COVID-19 were included in the dataset. Samples were obtained from the ongoing ImmuneRACE study (first 160 participants) and from about 1,300 subjects provided by 6 global collaborators. A de-identified subject ID, COVID-19 status, age in years and sex were almost always included in the sample metadata. General conclusions and limits of the study: The amount of clinical and demographic metadata varied by source and participant and was provided uncurated.

Based on the germline V gene, the CDR1 and CDR2 sequences are MNHNS and SASEGT. Trimming at the junction amounts to 2 bases on V and 10 bases on J, and the germline ends lie 15 bases apart. The CDR3 runs 15 amino acids, cysteine and phenylalanine included. Kept here is only the CDR3 DNA, which spans 45 bases and is read in frame from base 1. The collaborating institutions used their own protocols to collect whole blood in K2EDTA tubes. For TCRbeta analysis, collaborators shipped samples as frozen whole blood, isolated PBMCs, or DNA extracted from either of those sample types. Remarks on this clone: The specificity of this receptor is unknown. Within one base of it there is no much larger clone, and no base qualities were kept.

TCRbeta CDR3 regions were amplified from genomic DNA by means of the immunoSEQ Assay, a bias-controlled multiplex PCR. The authors processed their data as follows. Nucleated cell counts per sample were estimated from amplification of reference gene primers within the assay. Sequence reads were collapsed and filtered to measure the absolute abundance of every unique TCRbeta CDR3 rearrangement. For each sample, productive Simpson clonality was calculated as the square root of Simpson's diversity index over productive rearrangements. TCRdb re-hosts the immuneACCESS table, in-frame sequences only. Its copies lack some clones; in the studies checked, an unresolved V gene accounts for under half of them, and the cause for the rest is not known. That table supplies the V and J calls and clone size; D and trimming were determined from the DNA. The sample table records some 42,000 clones; roughly 73% of these occur just once. Under 30% of the sample is taken by the ten largest.

The sequence links TRBV6-1 to TRBJ1-6; the D segment could be TRBD1, given 5 matching bases. The sequenced material came from peripheral blood. This TCR derives from a woman in her 70s with acute or convalescent COVID-19. The CDR3 has the sequence CASSEKGPRWSPLHF. The DNA sequence is TGTGCCAGCAGTGAAAAGGGGCCCCGGTGGTCACCCCTCCACTTT.